Shown below are 8 T cell receptor beta chains from a single sample sequenced in a study of T cells expressing NK-cell markers. Reanalyzing the 5' RACE reads, TCRdb keeps one entry per CDR3 protein, without DNA. This sample's clone table lists approximately 550,000 distinct CDR3 sequences. The source material was blood T cells: a sorted CD56 or NKG2C T cell subset, CD4+ or CD8+ T cells, or bulk PBMC T cells (not recorded which). The source of these receptors is a man younger than 30 in good health.

J is TRBJ2-5 and V is TRBV20-1; TCRdb gives TRBD2 as the D gene, but with no DNA this cannot be confirmed. The CDR3 is made up of 17 amino acids. Germline loops: CDR1 DFQATT, CDR2 SNEGSKA (reference sequence). This CDR3 is CSAATGLAVHLGETQYF.

The chain carries TRBV4-1 and TRBJ2-3; the TCRdb call, TRBD2, lacks DNA for checking. Germline lookup yields CDR1 MGHRA and CDR2 YSYEKL. The CDR3 spans 18 residues. CDR3 protein: CASTPRSLLASRTDTQYF.

The chain uses TRBV11-2 and TRBJ2-5. The germline V gene encodes CDR1 SGHAT and CDR2 FQNNGV. The CDR3 sequence is 14 residues long. CDR3 sequence: CASSLDVGPRTQYF.

The chain uses TRBV5-1 and TRBJ2-5. Per the germline V gene, CDR1 is SGHRS and CDR2 is YFSETQ. The CDR3 is 13 residues long. The CDR3 reads CASSLIRRETQYF.

The chain couples TRBV29-1 to TRBJ1-1. This CDR3 has 15 amino acids. Germline CDR1 and CDR2: SQVTM and ANQGSEA. CDR3 sequence reads: CSVEMPRAMNTEAFF.

The gene calls are TRBV4-3 and TRBJ2-7; the D call from TCRdb, TRBD2, cannot be confirmed without DNA. Germline V CDR1 and CDR2: LGHNA, YSLEER. The CDR3 has 13 amino acids. The CDR3 reads CASSQVEGNEQYF.

The rearrangement links TRBV9 to TRBJ2-3; TCRdb outputs TRBD2, but without DNA this stays unchecked. This CDR3 contains 15 residues. Germline CDR1 is SGDLS and CDR2 is YYNGEE. The CDR3 loop reads CASSASGLTTDTQYF.

The chain recombines TRBV10-3 with TRBJ2-1; absent DNA, TCRdb's TRBD2 call cannot be checked. The CDR3 length is 13 residues. Germline lookup yields CDR1 ENHRY and CDR2 SYGVKD. CDR3 loop: CAITPSMVAVQFF.